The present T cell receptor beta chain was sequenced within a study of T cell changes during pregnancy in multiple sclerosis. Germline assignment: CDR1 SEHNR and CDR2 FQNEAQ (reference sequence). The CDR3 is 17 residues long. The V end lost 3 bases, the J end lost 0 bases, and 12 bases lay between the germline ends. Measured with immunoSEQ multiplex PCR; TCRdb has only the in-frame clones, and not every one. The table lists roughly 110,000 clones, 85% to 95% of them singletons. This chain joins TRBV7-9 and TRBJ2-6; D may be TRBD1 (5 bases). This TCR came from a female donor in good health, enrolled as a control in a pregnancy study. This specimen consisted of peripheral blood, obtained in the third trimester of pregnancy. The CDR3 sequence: CASSLGSTVSGANVLTF. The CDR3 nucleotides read TGTGCCAGCAGCTTGGGTTCGACAGTCTCTGGGGCCAACGTCCTGACTTTC.